Shown below are 20 T cell receptor beta chains from a single sample sequenced in a study of PD-1 blockade in classical Hodgkin lymphoma (dated by TCRdb to 2018 to 2020). The label giving this sample's time point can be read as: cycle 4 day 1 (C4D1), after five to seven weeks of nivolumab. All trial patients had relapsed after autologous stem cell transplantation, with cohorts A, B and C differing in prior brentuximab vedotin exposure. A Miltenyi CD4+ T cell isolation kit was used for magnetic negative selection to purify CD4+ T cells from thawed PBMCs. Library generation was performed with the immunoSEQ multiplex PCR assay. Held by TCRdb, this immuneACCESS table contains in-frame sequences only and omits some clones. Under half of the omission traces to an unresolved V gene where checked; the cause of the rest is unknown. The sample table records tens of thousands of clones; more than 80% of these occur just once. The ten most abundant clones make up around 2.4% of the sample.

Source: CD4+ T cells from blood, taken before the fourth cycle of nivolumab. These receptor sequences come from a human donor with classical Hodgkin lymphoma.

As concerns this clone: One end of the junction does not line up with germline, which may come from a read error. The chain uses TRBV5-6 and TRBJ2-1; D might be TRBD1 (5 bases). This CDR3 has 11 residues. Germline V lookup: CDR1 SGHDT, CDR2 YYEEEE. CDR3: CASSLRQLEVF. CDR3 in DNA: TGTGCCAGCAGCCTCAGACAGTTAGAAGTCTTC.

This rearrangement joins TRBV7-9 to TRBJ1-1; the D gene is possibly TRBD1 (5 bases). The V end was cut by 5 bases, the J end by 0 bases, with 25 bases between. This CDR3 is built from 19 residues. CDR1 and CDR2 (germline): SEHNR, FQNEAQ (reference sequence). The CDR3, as DNA: TGTGCCAGCAGCCCCAACAGGAGGGAGAACGGCCATCTGAACACTGAAGCTTTCTTT. It specifies CASSPNRRENGHLNTEAFF.

The chain couples TRBV28 to TRBJ2-1, with 9 bases that match TRBD2. Germline CDR1 MDHEN, CDR2 SYDVKM. V was clipped by 5 bases and J by 3 bases; unmatched bases: 2. This CDR3 spans 14 amino acids. CDR3 amino acids: CASSLSGSYNEQFF. CDR3 DNA: TGTGCCAGCAGTCTTAGCGGGAGCTACAATGAGCAGTTCTTC.

This clone has just one count. CDR3 coding DNA: TGTGCCAGCAGCTTAGGACAGGGTCCATACTATGGCTACACCTTC. It encodes CASSLGQGPYYGYTF. V and J are TRBV11-2 and TRBJ1-2; 7 bases line up with TRBD1. Losses at the gene ends were 1 base for V and 3 bases for J; bases not matched to a gene: 5. This CDR3 spans 15 amino acids. Germline values: CDR1 SGHAT, CDR2 FQNNGV. The whole variable domain, filled in from reference TRBV11-2 and TRBJ1-2, reads EAGVAQSPRYKIIEKRQSVAFWCNPISGHATLYWYQQILGQGPKLLIQFQNNGVVDDSQLPKDRFSAERLKGVDSTLKIQPAKLEDSAVYLCASSLGQGPYYGYTFGSGTRLTVV.

The chain employs TRBV6-6 and TRBJ2-1; TRBD2 agrees at 9 bases. The CDR3 is 16 amino acids. Germline V gives CDR1 MNHNY, CDR2 SVGAGI (reference sequence). Trimming cost V 0 bases and J 5 bases; bases outside gene matches: 5. CDR3 sequence: CASSYSAGGLHNEQFF. CDR3 in DNA: TGTGCCAGCAGTTACTCTGCGGGAGGGCTCCACAATGAGCAGTTCTTC.

The chain has TRBV5-1 and TRBJ2-7, with D possibly being TRBD1 (6 bases). Germline V CDR1 and CDR2: SGHRS, YFSETQ. V dropped 4 bases and J dropped 1 base, with 15 bases sitting between them. The length of the CDR3 is 15 residues. The CDR3 sequence: CASSRSGQTSYEQYF. For the CDR3, the DNA is TGCGCCAGCAGCCGATCGGGACAAACTTCCTACGAGCAGTACTTC.

This clone was recorded once. The chain links TRBV28 to TRBJ1-2; unclear D gene. Looked up from germline, CDR1 is MDHEN and CDR2 is SYDVKM. CDR3 size: 14 residues. V lost 3 bases and J lost 4, with 12 bases in between. The CDR3 DNA sequence: TGTGCCAGCAGTTTCGGTGGCGCAGCCTATGGCTACACCTTC. It is translated as CASSFGGAAYGYTF.

The chain carries TRBV5-8 and TRBJ2-7, with a possible D match to TRBD2 (6 bases). The V end lost 0 bases, the J end lost 3 bases, and 22 bases lay between the germline ends. Germline values: CDR1 SGHTS, CDR2 YDEGEE. The CDR3 is 18 amino acids. The CDR3 nucleotides read TGTGCCAGCAGCTTGGGACGATTTAGGACGGAGGGTTACTACGAGCAGTACTTC. It codes for CASSLGRFRTEGYYEQYF.

This chain connects TRBV6-1 to TRBJ1-2; a weak D match, TRBD1 (5 bases). Trimming stripped 4 bases from V and 0 bases from J, with 9 bases between. CDR3 length equals 14 residues. CDR1 MNHNS and CDR2 SASEGT come from the germline V gene. In DNA form, the CDR3 reads TGTGCCAGCAGTGGGACGGGACCTAACTATGGCTACACCTTC. This encodes CASSGTGPNYGYTF.

The V and J genes are TRBV6-1 and TRBJ2-5; 8 nucleotides agree with TRBD1. This CDR3 has 13 residues. From germline, CDR1 is MNHNS and CDR2 SASEGT. The ends lost 6 bases at V and 5 bases at J; junction bases unmatched: 5. The CDR3 here is CASRQGARETQYF. The CDR3, as DNA: TGTGCCAGCAGGCAGGGGGCTAGGGAGACCCAGTACTTC.

This rearrangement joins TRBV10-3 to TRBJ1-4, with D perhaps matching TRBD1 (5 bases). Trimming took off 0 bases at V and 7 bases at J, with 12 bases between the two ends. The CDR3 has 15 residues. In germline, CDR1 is ENHRY, CDR2 SYGVKD. The CDR3 here is CAISESVGGGEKLFF. For the CDR3, the DNA is TGTGCCATCAGTGAGTCGGTGGGCGGGGGTGAAAAACTGTTTTTT.

The CDR3 reads CATSIGTVDGYTF. CDR3 DNA: TGTGCCACCAGCATAGGGACAGTCGATGGCTACACCTTC. This chain uses TRBV15 with TRBJ1-2; 7 bases agree with TRBD1. There are 13 residues in the CDR3. Germline trimming cut 4 bases from V and 6 bases from J; bases unmatched to any gene: 5. The germline V gene has CDR1 LNHNV and CDR2 YYDKDF (reference sequence).

This clone was detected a few times. The chain combines TRBV2 with TRBJ2-3; D perhaps matches TRBD2 (5 bases). CDR1 SNHLY and CDR2 FYNNEI come from the germline V gene. The V and J ends lost 7 bases and 2 bases respectively, with 10 bases between them. The CDR3 loop spans 13 amino acids. CDR3 bases: TGTGCCAGCAAGGCGGGCTCCACAGATACGCAGTATTTT. Its translation: CASKAGSTDTQYF.

This chain connects TRBV7-9 to TRBJ1-1; weak D call: TRBD1 (6 bases). Germline V gene lookup returns CDR1 SEHNR and CDR2 FQNEAQ (reference sequence). With 6 bases removed from V and 7 bases from J, the gap between germline ends came to 18 bases. This CDR3 has 14 amino acids. The CDR3 loop reads CASRQQGGGGEAFF. The DNA of the CDR3 is TGTGCCAGCAGACAACAGGGCGGTGGGGGTGAAGCTTTCTTT.

J is TRBJ2-3 and V is TRBV11-3; 10 bases agree with TRBD2. V lost 6 bases to trimming and J lost 6 bases; unmatched junction nucleotides: 12. The CDR3 spans 16 residues. Per the germline V gene, CDR1 is SGHNT and CDR2 is YENEEA. CDR3 coding DNA: TGTGCCAGCAGTTCTCCGAGCGGGAGGGGGAAGGATACGCAGTATTTT. It specifies CASSSPSGRGKDTQYF. The whole variable domain, filled in from reference TRBV11-3 and TRBJ2-3, reads EAGVVQSPRYKIIEKKQPVAFWCNPISGHNTLYWYLQNLGQGPELLIRYENEEAVDDSQLPKDRFSAERLKGVDSTLKIQPAELGDSAVYLCASSSPSGRGKDTQYFGPGTRLTVL.

The V gene is TRBV28, the J gene TRBJ1-5; TRBD1 might be the D (5 bases). The germline gives CDR1 MDHEN, CDR2 SYDVKM. This CDR3 has 14 amino acids. V was pared by 10 bases and J by 0 bases, with 13 bases between. The CDR3 nucleotides read TGTGCCACCCTCGACAGCCATAGCAATCAGCCCCAGCATTTT. Its translation: CATLDSHSNQPQHF.

This clone occurred once. J is TRBJ1-5 and V is TRBV28, with TRBD1 matching 11 bases. Unmatched junction bases numbered 12, after V lost 4 bases and J lost 7 bases. Per germline, CDR1 MDHEN and CDR2 SYDVKM. The CDR3 has 17 residues. CDR3 sequence reads: CASSWGTGGAIKQPQHF. The CDR3 DNA reads as TGTGCCAGCAGTTGGGGGACAGGGGGGGCTATAAAGCAGCCCCAGCATTTT.

V usage is TRBV19 and J usage is TRBJ1-1; D not resolved. Trimming took off 1 base at V and 5 bases at J, with 14 bases between the two ends. The V gene's germline CDR1 is LNHDA and CDR2 SQIVND (reference sequence). The CDR3 runs to 15 residues. The CDR3 is CASSIGNTLRTEAFF. The CDR3 nucleotides read TGTGCCAGTAGTATAGGTAACACTCTACGAACTGAAGCTTTCTTT.

This chain joins TRBV19 and TRBJ2-7; tentatively, D is TRBD1 or TRBD2 (5 bases each). Trimming cost V 10 bases and J 2 bases, with 12 bases left between them. CDR1 and CDR2 (germline): LNHDA, SQIVND (reference sequence). This CDR3 has 12 residues. CDR3 sequence (DNA): TGTGCCAAAGGGACGCCAACCTACGAGCAGTACTTC. Its protein is CAKGTPTYEQYF. Based on the CDR3 plus reference TRBV19 and TRBJ2-7, the full variable domain is DGGITQSPKYLFRKEGQNVTLSCEQNLNHDAMYWYRQDPGQGLRLIYYSQIVNDFQKGDIAEGYSVSREKKESFPLTVTSAQKNPTAFYLCAKGTPTYEQYFGPGTRLTVT.

This clone has only one observation. V usage is TRBV5-1 and J usage is TRBJ2-1; 16 nucleotides match TRBD2. J gave up 14 bases and V 4 bases, and 9 bases lay outside the gene matches. The germline gives CDR1 SGHRS, CDR2 YFSETQ. The CDR3 has 15 residues. The CDR3 here is CASSRGTSGRDREFF. The CDR3 nucleotides read TGCGCCAGCAGCCGGGGGACTAGCGGGAGGGACCGCGAGTTCTTC.